One and the same sample provided the 29 T cell receptor beta chains below, sequenced in a study of shared clonotypes between healthy human individuals. CD8 cells regarded as naive lacked CD45RO, were positively chosen for CCR7, and omitted terminally differentiated effector memory CD45RA+ cells. Assay used: immunoSEQ multiplex PCR; TCRdb lists only in-frame clones, some missing. The table shows about 1.9 million clones, with roughly 93% occurring only once. The sample was naive CD8+ T cells from PBMCs. These receptors all stem from a man aged 18 to 30 in good health. Some clones in this sample may be carry-over from other donors' samples.

The CDR3: CASSAWTGGEKLFF. CDR3 DNA: TGTGCCAGCAGTGCATGGACAGGGGGCGAAAAACTGTTTTTT. This chain uses TRBV28 with TRBJ1-4; TRBD1 matches 11 bases. The CDR3 length is 14 residues. V trimming: 5 bases; J trimming: 8 bases; junction bases outside the gene matches: 4. Germline V gene data show CDR1 as MDHEN and CDR2 as SYDVKM.

About this clone itself: Other nucleotide sequences from this sample produce the same CDR3. The V gene is TRBV7-9, the J gene TRBJ1-2; D remains unclear. CDR1 and CDR2 from the germline V gene are SEHNR and FQNEAQ (reference sequence). V lost 2 bases, J lost 2 bases, and 9 bases lay in between. The CDR3 spans 14 residues. CDR3 sequence reads: CASSLTGTNYGYTF. CDR3 DNA sequence: TGTGCCAGCAGCTTAACTGGTACCAACTATGGCTACACCTTC. Full variable domain (missing parts from reference TRBV7-9 and TRBJ1-2): DTGVSQNPRHKITKRGQNVTFRCDPISEHNRLYWYRQTLGQGPEFLTYFQNEAQLEKSRLLSDRFSAERPKGSFSTLEIQRTEQGDSAMYLCASSLTGTNYGYTFGSGTRLTVV.

The CDR3 protein is CASSLGVAVTNQPQHF. The CDR3 nucleotides read TGTGCCAGCAGCTTGGGGGTGGCAGTGACAAATCAGCCCCAGCATTTT. This sequence joins TRBV28 and TRBJ1-5; a weak D match, TRBD1 (5 bases). Trimming removed 6 bases from V and 4 bases from J, with 19 bases in between. The CDR3 has 16 residues. Germline V lookup: CDR1 MDHEN, CDR2 SYDVKM.

This sequence joins TRBV7-2 and TRBJ2-5, with unresolved D. Per the germline V gene, CDR1 is SGHTA and CDR2 is FQGNSA. The CDR3 length is 13 residues. Trimming took 5 bases from V and 5 from J, leaving 12 bases between them. Written as DNA, the CDR3 is TGTGCCAGCAGCCCAGATATTCCGGAGACCCAGTACTTC. Translation gives CASSPDIPETQYF.

V is TRBV7-3 and J is TRBJ1-1; D is unclear. There are 14 residues in the CDR3. V gave up 4 bases and J gave up 9 bases, with 18 bases separating them. Germline values: CDR1 SGHTA, CDR2 FQGTGA. Written as DNA, the CDR3 is TGTGCCAGCAGCTCATATGGCCCCGGGTCGCAAGCTTTCTTT. Protein: CASSSYGPGSQAFF.

V usage is TRBV7-9 and J usage is TRBJ2-1; no clear D gene. The CDR3 spans 14 residues. Germline V gives CDR1 SEHNR, CDR2 FQNEAQ (reference sequence). Trimming cost V 5 bases and J 6 bases, with 14 bases left between them. The CDR3 DNA follows: TGTGCCAGCAGCCCGCGTGGCCCGGGCAATGAGCAGTTCTTC. This sequence encodes CASSPRGPGNEQFF. The full variable domain, its missing parts supplied by reference TRBV7-9 and TRBJ2-1, is DTGVSQNPRHKITKRGQNVTFRCDPISEHNRLYWYRQTLGQGPEFLTYFQNEAQLEKSRLLSDRFSAERPKGSFSTLEIQRTEQGDSAMYLCASSPRGPGNEQFFGPGTRLTVL.

The CDR3 loop is CASRPTSGRAGEQFF. The CDR3 region has the DNA TGCGCCAGCAGACCGACTAGCGGGAGGGCGGGTGAGCAGTTCTTC. This chain connects TRBV4-1 to TRBJ2-1; 14 nucleotides agree with TRBD2. This CDR3 comprises 15 residues. Losses at the gene ends were 6 bases for V and 9 bases for J; bases not matched to a gene: 7. Germline loops: CDR1 MGHRA, CDR2 YSYEKL.

The rearrangement uses TRBV5-6 and TRBJ1-3; D unresolved. Germline loops: CDR1 SGHDT, CDR2 YYEEEE. V was cut by 1 base and J by 3 bases, with 8 bases left in between. This CDR3 has 14 amino acids. The CDR3: CASSLRPSGNTIYF. The CDR3 DNA follows: TGTGCCAGCAGCTTGAGGCCCAGTGGAAACACCATATATTTT.

The V gene is TRBV28, the J gene TRBJ1-3; 10 bases agree with TRBD1. CDR3 length: 16 residues. Germline trimming cut 1 base from V and 2 bases from J; bases unmatched to any gene: 2. Germline values: CDR1 MDHEN, CDR2 SYDVKM. CDR3 in amino acids: CASSLSGTGAGNTIYF. The CDR3 DNA follows: TGTGCCAGCAGTTTATCTGGGACAGGGGCTGGAAACACCATATATTTT.

J is TRBJ1-1 and V is TRBV19; the match to TRBD1 covers 7 bases. The CDR3 consists of 16 residues. The ends lost 5 bases at V and 0 bases at J; junction bases unmatched: 9. The germline gives CDR1 LNHDA, CDR2 SQIVND (reference sequence). CDR3 DNA: TGTGCCAGTAGTTGGGACAGCGAGTACATGAACACTGAAGCTTTCTTT. It is translated as CASSWDSEYMNTEAFF.

The chain recombines TRBV29-1 with TRBJ2-7, with D tentatively TRBD1 (6 bases). V shed 5 bases and J shed 2 bases, with 10 bases lying between them. There are 12 residues in the CDR3. Germline V gene lookup returns CDR1 SQVTM and CDR2 ANQGSEA. CDR3 nucleotide sequence: TGCAGCGTTAAGACAGGACCCTACGAGCAGTACTTC. It yields the protein CSVKTGPYEQYF.

The chain joins TRBV27 to TRBJ2-5, with 9 bases that match TRBD1. This CDR3 is built from 15 residues. After removal of 5 bases from V and 7 bases from J, the junction contained 11 bases not matched to a gene. Per the germline V gene, CDR1 is MNHEY and CDR2 is SMNVEV (reference sequence). DNA for the CDR3: TGTGCCAGCAGTATACGGACAGGGGCTATGGGGACCCAGTACTTC. Translated: CASSIRTGAMGTQYF.

The rearrangement links TRBV19 to TRBJ2-5, with TRBD2 matching 13 bases. Germline V CDR1 and CDR2: LNHDA, SQIVND (reference sequence). The CDR3 spans 16 residues. J gave up 6 bases and V 4 bases, and 8 bases lay outside the gene matches. This chain's CDR3 is CASSNTSGRGRKTQYF. The CDR3 DNA is TGTGCCAGTAGTAATACTAGCGGGAGGGGGAGAAAGACCCAGTACTTC.

The chain employs TRBV19 and TRBJ2-1, with D uncertain. Germline V gene lookup returns CDR1 LNHDA and CDR2 SQIVND (reference sequence). Trimming shortened V by 3 bases and J by 0 bases, and 12 bases separated the two germline ends. This CDR3 is built from 16 residues. Here the CDR3 DNA reads TGTGCCAGTAGTATGGTGGCTAGGCCCTCCTACAATGAGCAGTTCTTC. It translates to CASSMVARPSYNEQFF.

The chain combines TRBV5-1 with TRBJ2-7; 12 positions agree with TRBD2. The CDR3 consists of 18 residues. Trimming removed 1 base from V and 3 bases from J; junction bases left unmatched: 11. Germline loops: CDR1 SGHRS, CDR2 YFSETQ. Here the CDR3 reads CASSLLSSLAGGNYEQYF. The CDR3 region has the DNA TGCGCCAGCAGCTTGCTCTCCTCACTAGCGGGAGGCAACTACGAGCAGTACTTC.

The table lists this clone with a count of one. The chain has TRBV14 and TRBJ2-1, with 8 positions matching TRBD2. The CDR3 is 12 amino acids. Germline CDR1 SGHDN, CDR2 FVKESK. Trimming at V came to 4 bases and at J to 10 bases, leaving 3 bases not matched to a gene. The CDR3 DNA is TGTGCCAGCAGCCTTTTAGCGGGAGAGCAGTTCTTC. Translating it yields CASSLLAGEQFF.

This rearrangement joins TRBV11-2 to TRBJ2-2; D remains unclear. CDR1 SGHAT and CDR2 FQNNGV come from the germline V gene. This CDR3 is built from 14 residues. With 3 bases removed from V and 1 base from J, the gap between germline ends came to 6 bases. Written as DNA, the CDR3 is TGTGCCAGCAGCTTCGCGGAGAACACCGGGGAGCTGTTTTTT. Residues: CASSFAENTGELFF.

The chain has TRBV27 and TRBJ2-1; 7 bases match TRBD2. Trimming at V came to 5 bases and at J to 7 bases, leaving 8 bases not matched to a gene. The CDR3 has 14 amino acids. Germline V CDR1 and CDR2: MNHEY, SMNVEV (reference sequence). CDR3 amino acids: CASSPLGLPNEQFF. The CDR3 bases are TGTGCCAGCAGTCCCCTGGGACTACCGAATGAGCAGTTCTTC.

As regards this clone: The identical CDR3 is also encoded by other nucleotide sequences in the sample. The genes are TRBV6-1 and TRBJ2-7; 8 positions agree with TRBD2. The CDR3 runs to 15 residues. V was pared by 2 bases and J by 4 bases, with 7 bases of the junction left unmatched. Per germline, CDR1 MNHNS and CDR2 SASEGT. CDR3 sequence: CASSETSGRGYEQYF. In nucleotides, the CDR3 is TGTGCCAGCAGTGAAACCAGCGGGAGAGGGTACGAGCAGTACTTC.

Concerning this clone itself: Compared with germline, one end of the junction differs, possibly owing to a read error. V and J are TRBV2 and TRBJ2-3; 7 bases line up with TRBD2. Germline V gene data show CDR1 as SNHLY and CDR2 as FYNNEI. CDR3 length: 9 residues. The CDR3 bases are TGTGCCAGGACACGGGACTACTTTTTT. Amino acids: CARTRDYFF.

The chain carries TRBV9 and TRBJ2-1, with D tentatively TRBD2 (6 bases). V gave up 3 bases and J gave up 8 bases, with 12 bases separating them. CDR1 and CDR2 (germline): SGDLS, YYNGEE. The CDR3 consists of 13 residues. CDR3 sequence: CASSASLAHEQFF. The CDR3 nucleotides are TGTGCCAGCAGCGCCTCACTAGCCCATGAGCAGTTCTTC.

V is TRBV13 and J is TRBJ2-1; 7 bases align to TRBD2. Germline assignment: CDR1 PRHDT and CDR2 FYEKMQ (reference sequence). The CDR3 consists of 16 residues. Trimming cost V 4 bases and J 5 bases; bases outside gene matches: 11. CDR3 bases: TGTGCCAGCAGCTCTCTTGAGGGAGGGACCCACAATGAGCAGTTCTTC. This encodes CASSSLEGGTHNEQFF.

In this sample, this clone turned up a few times. The chain couples TRBV7-9 to TRBJ1-2; D unresolved. The CDR3 spans 14 residues. Germline CDR1 and CDR2: SEHNR and FQNEAQ (reference sequence). V lost 1 base, J lost 0 bases, and 6 bases lay in between. DNA of the CDR3: TGTGCCAGCAGCTTAGGTTCCACTAACTATGGCTACACCTTC. Translated, it gives CASSLGSTNYGYTF.

The V and J genes are TRBV9 and TRBJ2-7; D may correspond to TRBD1 or TRBD2 (5 bases each). CDR1 SGDLS and CDR2 YYNGEE come from the germline V gene. V shed 4 bases and J shed 7 bases, with 21 bases lying between them. CDR3 length equals 15 residues. In DNA form, the CDR3 reads TGTGCCAGCAGCCCCACCGGGGCCCCCACCTGGGAGCAGTACTTC. This codes for CASSPTGAPTWEQYF. Complete variable domain (other parts from reference TRBV9 and TRBJ2-7): DSGVTQTPKHLITATGQRVTLRCSPRSGDLSVYWYQQSLDQGLQFLIQYYNGEERAKGNILERFSAQQFPDLHSELNLSSLELGDSALYFCASSPTGAPTWEQYFGPGTRLTVT.

The chain has TRBV5-1 and TRBJ2-1; TRBD1 is a possible D gene (5 bases). The CDR3 totals 12 residues. V was clipped by 2 bases and J by 9 bases, with 9 bases between them. Germline V CDR1 and CDR2: SGHRS, YFSETQ. The CDR3 DNA reads as TGCGCCAGCAGCTTAGCAGGGTCTGAGCAGTTCTTC. The encoded protein is CASSLAGSEQFF.

The J gene is TRBJ2-1, the V gene TRBV27, with no clear D. V lost 5 bases, J lost 9 bases, and 11 bases lay in between. The germline CDR1 and CDR2 sequences are MNHEY and SMNVEV (reference sequence). The CDR3 consists of 12 residues. This chain's CDR3 is CASSQARSEQFF. CDR3 nucleotide sequence: TGTGCCAGCAGTCAAGCGAGGAGTGAGCAGTTCTTC.

The genes are TRBV7-9 and TRBJ2-3, with TRBD1 as a possible D gene (6 bases). V lost 5 bases and J 0 bases, leaving 15 bases between the germline ends. Germline-derived CDR1 and CDR2 are SEHNR and FQNEAQ (reference sequence). The CDR3 runs 16 residues. CDR3 region: CASSPQGSASTDTQYF. The CDR3 DNA sequence: TGTGCCAGCAGCCCACAGGGCTCCGCTAGCACAGATACGCAGTATTTT.

In regard to this clone: Other nucleotide sequences from this sample produce the same CDR3. The V and J genes are TRBV7-8 and TRBJ2-1, with D possibly matching TRBD2 (6 bases). Per germline, CDR1 SGHVS and CDR2 FQNEAQ. With 4 bases removed from V and 0 bases from J, the gap between germline ends came to 10 bases. CDR3 length equals 15 residues. The CDR3: CASSSPGSSYNEQFF. CDR3 nucleotides: TGTGCCAGCAGCTCCCCCGGGAGCTCCTACAATGAGCAGTTCTTC. The whole variable domain, remainder taken from reference TRBV7-8 and TRBJ2-1, is GAGVSQSPRYKVAKRGQDVALRCDPISGHVSLFWYQQALGQGPEFLTYFQNEAQLDKSGLPSDRFFAERPEGSVSTLKIQRTQQEDSAVYLCASSSPGSSYNEQFFGPGTRLTVL.

DNA for the CDR3: TGTGCCAGTAGTGCCGGGACCCTGGGCTACGAGCAGTACTTC. Amino acid sequence: CASSAGTLGYEQYF. The rearrangement joins TRBV19 to TRBJ2-7, with D perhaps being TRBD1 or TRBD2 (5 bases each). Between the trimmed V and J ends, which lost 5 bases and 3 bases, there was a span of 14 bases. This CDR3 is 14 amino acids long. Germline CDR1 and CDR2: LNHDA and SQIVND (reference sequence).